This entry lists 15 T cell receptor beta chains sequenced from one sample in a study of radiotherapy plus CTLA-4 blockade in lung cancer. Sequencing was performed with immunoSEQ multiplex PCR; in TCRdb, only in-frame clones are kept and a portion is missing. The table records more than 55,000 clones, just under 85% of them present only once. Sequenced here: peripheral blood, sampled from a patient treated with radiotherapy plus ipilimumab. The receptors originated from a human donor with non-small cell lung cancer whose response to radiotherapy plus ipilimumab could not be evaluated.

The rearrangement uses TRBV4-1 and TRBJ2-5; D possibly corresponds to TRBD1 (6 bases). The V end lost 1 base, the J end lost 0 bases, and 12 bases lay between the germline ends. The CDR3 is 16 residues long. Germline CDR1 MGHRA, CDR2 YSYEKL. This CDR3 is CASSQGSGTHQETQYF. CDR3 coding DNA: TGCGCCAGCAGCCAAGGGTCCGGGACACACCAAGAGACCCAGTACTTC.

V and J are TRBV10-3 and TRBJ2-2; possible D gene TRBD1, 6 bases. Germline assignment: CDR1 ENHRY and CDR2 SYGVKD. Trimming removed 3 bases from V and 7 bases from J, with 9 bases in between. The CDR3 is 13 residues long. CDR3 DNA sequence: TGTGCCATCAGTGACCCGACAGGCGGGGAGCTGTTTTTT. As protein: CAISDPTGGELFF.

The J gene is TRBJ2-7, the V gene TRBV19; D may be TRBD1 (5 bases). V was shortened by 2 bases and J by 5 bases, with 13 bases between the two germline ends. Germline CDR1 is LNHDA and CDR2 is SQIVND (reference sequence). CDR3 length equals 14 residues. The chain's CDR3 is CASSIQLTVHEQYF. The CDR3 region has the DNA TGTGCCAGTAGTATACAACTGACAGTCCACGAGCAGTACTTC.

In DNA form, the CDR3 reads TGTGCCAGTAGTATAGACACGGGGAGCTCCTACAATGAGCAGTTCTTC. Encoded protein: CASSIDTGSSYNEQFF. The rearrangement links TRBV19 to TRBJ2-1; D is perhaps TRBD2 (5 bases). Looked up from germline, CDR1 is LNHDA and CDR2 is SQIVND (reference sequence). CDR3 length: 16 residues. V lost 0 bases to trimming and J lost 0 bases, with 9 bases between them.

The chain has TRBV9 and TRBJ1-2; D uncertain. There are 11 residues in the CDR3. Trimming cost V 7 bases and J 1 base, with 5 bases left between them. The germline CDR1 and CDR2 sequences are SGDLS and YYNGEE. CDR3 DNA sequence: TGTGCCAGCGGCATTAACTATGGCTACACCTTC. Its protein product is CASGINYGYTF. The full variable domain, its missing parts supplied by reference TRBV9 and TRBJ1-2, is DSGVTQTPKHLITATGQRVTLRCSPRSGDLSVYWYQQSLDQGLQFLIQYYNGEERAKGNILERFSAQQFPDLHSELNLSSLELGDSALYFCASGINYGYTFGSGTRLTVV.

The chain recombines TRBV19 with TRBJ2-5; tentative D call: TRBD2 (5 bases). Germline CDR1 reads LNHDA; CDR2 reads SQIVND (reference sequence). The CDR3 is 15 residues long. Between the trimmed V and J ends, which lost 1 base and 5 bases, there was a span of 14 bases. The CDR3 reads CASSIGPGTKETQYF. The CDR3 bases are TGTGCCAGTAGTATAGGGCCGGGAACGAAGGAGACCCAGTACTTC.

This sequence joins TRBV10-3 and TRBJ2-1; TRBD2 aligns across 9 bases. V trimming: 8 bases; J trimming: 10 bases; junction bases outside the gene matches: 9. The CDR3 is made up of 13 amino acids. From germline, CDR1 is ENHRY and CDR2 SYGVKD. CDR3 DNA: TGTGCCATCGGGGAGGAGCGGGAGGTGGAGCAGTTCTTC. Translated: CAIGEEREVEQFF.

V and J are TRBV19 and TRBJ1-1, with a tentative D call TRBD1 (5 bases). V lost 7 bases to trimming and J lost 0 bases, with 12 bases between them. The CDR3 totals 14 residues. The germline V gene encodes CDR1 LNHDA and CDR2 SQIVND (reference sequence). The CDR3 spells CASTPTALNTEAFF. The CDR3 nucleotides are TGTGCCAGTACCCCGACAGCCTTGAACACTGAAGCTTTCTTT.

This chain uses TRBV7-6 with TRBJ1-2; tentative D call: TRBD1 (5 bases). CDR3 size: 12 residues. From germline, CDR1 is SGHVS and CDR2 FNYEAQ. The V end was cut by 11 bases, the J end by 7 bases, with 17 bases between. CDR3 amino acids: CAVRAGSTGYTF. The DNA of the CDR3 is TGTGCCGTCCGGGCAGGGTCCACTGGCTACACCTTC.

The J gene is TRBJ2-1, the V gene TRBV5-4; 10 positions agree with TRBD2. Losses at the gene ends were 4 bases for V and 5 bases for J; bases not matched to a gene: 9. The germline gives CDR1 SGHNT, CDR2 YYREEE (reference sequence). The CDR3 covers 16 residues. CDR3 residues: CASSDILAGPHNEQFF. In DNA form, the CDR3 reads TGTGCCAGCAGCGATATACTAGCGGGACCTCACAATGAGCAGTTCTTC.

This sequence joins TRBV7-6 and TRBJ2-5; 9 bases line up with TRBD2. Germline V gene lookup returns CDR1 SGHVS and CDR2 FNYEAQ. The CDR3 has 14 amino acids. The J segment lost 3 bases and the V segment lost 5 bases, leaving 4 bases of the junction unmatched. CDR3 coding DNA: TGTGCCAGCAGCCCTAGCGGGGTAAAAGAGACCCAGTACTTC. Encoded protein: CASSPSGVKETQYF.

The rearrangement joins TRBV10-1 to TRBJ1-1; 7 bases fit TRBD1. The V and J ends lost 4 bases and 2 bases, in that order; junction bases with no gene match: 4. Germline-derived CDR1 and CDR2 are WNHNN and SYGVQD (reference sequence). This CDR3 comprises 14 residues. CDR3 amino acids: CASSVGQANTEAFF. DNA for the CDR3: TGCGCCAGCAGTGTAGGACAGGCCAACACTGAAGCTTTCTTT.

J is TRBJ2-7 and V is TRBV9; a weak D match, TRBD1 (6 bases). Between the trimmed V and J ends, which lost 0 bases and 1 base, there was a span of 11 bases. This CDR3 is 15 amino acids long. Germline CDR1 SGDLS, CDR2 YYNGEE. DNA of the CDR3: TGTGCCAGCAGCGTAGGCAGGGGTCGGTCCTACGAGCAGTACTTC. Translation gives CASSVGRGRSYEQYF.

CDR3 DNA sequence: TGTGCCAGCAGCCCCCCGGGCTGGGGGCGAGGTGAAAAACTGTTTTTT. Protein product: CASSPPGWGRGEKLFF. This chain links TRBV7-2 with TRBJ1-4, with a possible D match to TRBD1 (6 bases). V was clipped by 5 bases and J by 7 bases, with 20 bases between them. The CDR3 loop spans 16 amino acids. The germline V gene encodes CDR1 SGHTA and CDR2 FQGNSA.

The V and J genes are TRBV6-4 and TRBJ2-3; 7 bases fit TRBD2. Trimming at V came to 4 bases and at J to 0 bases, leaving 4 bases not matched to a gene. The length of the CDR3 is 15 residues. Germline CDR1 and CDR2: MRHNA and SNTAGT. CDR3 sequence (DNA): TGTGCCAGCAGTGCCGAGACTAGCAGCACAGATACGCAGTATTTT. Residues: CASSAETSSTDTQYF.